This TCR beta chain was obtained from a study of blood T cell repertoires in COVID-19. Study overall: COVID-19 samples from acute and convalescent phases originated in the United States, Italy and Spain.

Authors' analysis steps: Quantification of nucleated cells was approximated via reference gene primer amplification. The data were produced by immunoSEQ multiplex PCR, yet TCRdb's version contains in-frame clones alone and is incomplete. The V and J calls and clone size are taken from that table; D and trimming were inferred from the DNA. Found here are around 470,000 clones, about 90% of them singletons; the top ten hold approximately 0.55%. All enrollees were about 18 to 95 years old and from 25 or so US areas. Participants reported their clinical history, and cohort assignment relied on those reports. With 7 bases removed from V and 0 bases from J, the gap between germline ends came to 10 bases. This CDR3 is 14 amino acids long. Germline CDR1 is MDHEN and CDR2 is SYDVKM.

Sequences were obtained from PBMCs or T cells enriched from blood (not recorded which). V is TRBV28 and J is TRBJ2-1; D uncertain. The receptor was isolated from a man younger than 35 who had recovered from COVID-19. In DNA form, the CDR3 reads TGTGCCAGCAATTACGTGAGCTCCTACAATGAGCAGTTCTTC. Its translation: CASNYVSSYNEQFF.